These T cell receptor beta chains were read from a single sample in a study of cytomegalovirus exposure and HLA in healthy donors. Sequencing was performed with immunoSEQ multiplex PCR; in TCRdb, only in-frame clones are kept and a portion is missing. This listing includes roughly 120,000 clones. What was sequenced was PBMCs. These receptors came from a man younger than 30 in good health and CMV-seronegative. Each CDR3 is given without its conserved first and last residue.

CDR3	V	J
ASSYSGGRASGELF	TRBV6-6	TRBJ2-2
ASSLQNRGGAF	TRBV5-4	TRBJ1-1
ASSLRGGDTEAF	TRBV5-4	TRBJ1-1
ASSRSTGGPGEQY	TRBV5-1	TRBJ2-7
ASTWTPYNEQF	TRBV5-1	TRBJ2-1
ASSIDLESAQH	TRBV19	TRBJ1-5
ASSAGPDEQY	TRBV6-5	TRBJ2-7
ASSSGTSHYSYEQY	TRBV5-1	NA
ASSRTGNTEAF	TRBV6-5	TRBJ1-1
ASSALLAGRLAVPYNEQF	TRBV10-2	TRBJ2-1
ASSFNTDQETQY	TRBV11-2	TRBJ2-5
ASGWTGTGRYEQY	TRBV12-5	TRBJ2-7
ANGTSGIADTQY	TRBV10-3	TRBJ2-3
ASSRNKVSSGGTQETQY	TRBV13	TRBJ2-5
ASSRAGGNYGYT	TRBV6-5	TRBJ1-2
ASRATGGSGYT	TRBV27	TRBJ1-2
SSSVGDWSEAF	TRBV29-1	TRBJ1-1
ASSLGGTGHGVQY	TRBV7-2	TRBJ2-7
ASSFNLGLGPYEQY	TRBV28	TRBJ2-7
ASSILLAGEYEQY	TRBV28	TRBJ2-7
ASTKGGAGEKLF	TRBV28	TRBJ1-4
ASSLPGVGREAF	TRBV7-2	TRBJ1-1
ASIMDTRMNTEAF	TRBV28	TRBJ1-1
ASTLTPERHNEQF	TRBV6-6	TRBJ2-1
ASSFNRGGYT	TRBV7-9	TRBJ1-2
ASTLDSLSGNTIY	TRBV6-5	TRBJ1-3
ASSLLGTSSDTQY	TRBV5-6	TRBJ2-3
ASSYRAGKTGELF	TRBV6-6	TRBJ2-2
SASLKETQY	TRBV20-1	TRBJ2-5